The entry that follows covers one T cell receptor (beta chain) sequence. The sample originates from a study of shared T cell receptors in the human thymus. Germline CDR1 reads MNHEY; CDR2 reads SVGAGI. V dropped 7 bases and J dropped 3; count of bases not matched to a gene: 7. The CDR3 is made up of 15 amino acids. Sequencing was performed with immunoSEQ multiplex PCR; in TCRdb, only in-frame clones are kept and a portion is missing. The profile shows 700,000 to 750,000 clones, approximately 85% of them singletons. These data were also reused for a study on human thymus T cells. That publication notes: Surgeons resected thymus tissue during corrective heart surgery. Apparent skewing of V and J gene usage characterized both thymic and blood repertoires. Related research reported highly overlapping thymic repertoires among unrelated individuals.

This sequence joins TRBV6-5 and TRBJ2-3; 10 nucleotides agree with TRBD2. Sequenced: thymocytes. The TCR comes from a girl in the first two years of life with a congenital heart defect. CDR3 region: CASTPSGGATDTQYF. The CDR3 region has the DNA TGTGCCAGCACTCCAAGCGGGGGGGCAACAGATACGCAGTATTTT.